This TCR beta chain was captured by sequencing in a study of T cell responses to AZD1222 COVID-19 vaccine. Study results and limitations: There were vaccine-associated CD4 TCRs across spike, dominant at 160-218 and 743-854. Baseline seropositivity characterized only six AZD1222 recipients.

CDR1 and CDR2 from the germline V gene are MNHEY and SVGAGI. V lost 4 bases to trimming and J lost 1 base, with 14 bases between them. There are 15 residues in the CDR3. The repertoire was sequenced with immunoSEQ multiplex PCR; TCRdb's copy has only in-frame clones and lacks some. The repertoire holds around 83,000 clones, about 88% seen once, with 15% to 20% in the top ten. As concerns this clone: The antigen remains unidentified.

The sequence was obtained from an adult in good health. The chain couples TRBV6-5 to TRBJ2-7; the D gene is possibly TRBD2 (6 bases). The sample here was peripheral blood, taken on day 0 of AZD1222 vaccination. DNA of the CDR3: TGTGCCAGCAGTTCCGAGACTAGAGTATCCTACGAGCAGTACTTC. It specifies CASSSETRVSYEQYF.